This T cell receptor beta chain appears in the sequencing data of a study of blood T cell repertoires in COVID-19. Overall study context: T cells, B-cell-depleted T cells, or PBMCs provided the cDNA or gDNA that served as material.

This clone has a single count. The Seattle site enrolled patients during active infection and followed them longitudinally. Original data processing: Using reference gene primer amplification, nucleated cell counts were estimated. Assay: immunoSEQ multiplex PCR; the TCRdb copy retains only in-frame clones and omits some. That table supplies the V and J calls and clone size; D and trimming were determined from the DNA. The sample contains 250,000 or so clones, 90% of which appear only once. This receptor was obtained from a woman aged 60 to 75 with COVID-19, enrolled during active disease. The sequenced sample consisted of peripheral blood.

As DNA, the CDR3 is TGTGCCAGCAGCCGTTCGGGGGGGGTCCAAGAGACCCAGTACTTC. This encodes CASSRSGGVQETQYF. V is TRBV7-2 and J is TRBJ2-5; 8 bases are a match to TRBD2. CDR3 length equals 15 residues. Germline values: CDR1 SGHTA, CDR2 FQGNSA. V lost 5 bases and J lost 1; bases outside the gene matches: 6.